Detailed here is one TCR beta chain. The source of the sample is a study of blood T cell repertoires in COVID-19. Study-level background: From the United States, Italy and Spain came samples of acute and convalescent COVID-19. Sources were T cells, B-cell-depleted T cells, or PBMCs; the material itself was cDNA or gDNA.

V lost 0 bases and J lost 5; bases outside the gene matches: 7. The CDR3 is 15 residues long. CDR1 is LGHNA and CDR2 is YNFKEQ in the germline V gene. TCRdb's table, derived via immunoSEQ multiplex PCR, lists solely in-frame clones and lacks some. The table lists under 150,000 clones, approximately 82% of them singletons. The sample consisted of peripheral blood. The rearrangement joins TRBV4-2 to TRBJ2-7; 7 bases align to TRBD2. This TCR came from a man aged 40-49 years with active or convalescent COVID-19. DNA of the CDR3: TGTGCCAGCAGCCAAGAGGGAGGGACTTATGACGAGCAGTACTTC. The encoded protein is CASSQEGGTYDEQYF.